This T cell receptor beta chain emerged from a study of blood T cell repertoires in COVID-19. Overall study: Sites in the United States, Italy and Spain provided acute and convalescent COVID-19 samples. Sample material is recorded as cDNA or gDNA derived from T cells, B-cell-depleted T cells, or PBMCs.

Germline V gives CDR1 SGHTA, CDR2 FQGTGA. Trimming took 4 bases from V and 4 from J, leaving 10 bases between them. This CDR3 has 13 amino acids. Original processing methods: Counts of nucleated cells, estimated from reference gene primer amplification, were obtained. This table comes from immunoSEQ multiplex PCR, and its TCRdb copy is limited to in-frame clones, with some not included. That table is the source of V, J and clone size, and D and trimming were worked out from the DNA. This table holds over 350,000 clones, approximately 90% found once. Residents of about two dozen US areas, aged roughly 18 to 89 years, made up the participants.

This clonotype was sampled from a woman aged 40 to 50 who had been exposed to COVID-19. The V call is TRBV7-3, the J call TRBJ1-1; D gene unclear. The sample taken for sequencing was PBMCs or T cells enriched from blood (not recorded which). The CDR3 DNA reads TGTGCCAGCAGCTCTTTTAGAGGCACTGAAGCTTTCTTT. This translates into CASSSFRGTEAFF.